The source of this T cell receptor (beta chain) is a study of T cell repertoires in cytomegalovirus infection. About the research overall: Public TCR beta signatures marked donors with CMV infection and the matching HLA. Findings and limits, study-wide: HLA-C-restricted, CMV-specific TCR beta clonotypes were dominant ex vivo. Using cumulative public TCR beta family frequency, the authors identified those who carried CMV together with the relevant HLA.

TCRdb passed the reads through MiXCR, listing each CDR3 protein once. The sample has about 490,000 distinct CDR3 sequences; about 11% are singletons. V lost 5 bases and J lost 5, with 11 bases in between. CDR1 and CDR2 (germline): SGHTA, FQGTGA. The CDR3 sequence is 13 residues long. Regarding this clonotype: Its specificity is not known.

V gene TRBV7-3 combines with J gene TRBJ2-3; no clear D. The specimen was PBMCs. The receptor was isolated from a human donor in good health (CMV status not recorded). Some clones in this sample may be carry-over from other donors' samples. The CDR3 region has the DNA TGTGCCAGCAGCCTACTTCGGGTAGATACGCAGTATTTT. Translating gives CASSLLRVDTQYF.